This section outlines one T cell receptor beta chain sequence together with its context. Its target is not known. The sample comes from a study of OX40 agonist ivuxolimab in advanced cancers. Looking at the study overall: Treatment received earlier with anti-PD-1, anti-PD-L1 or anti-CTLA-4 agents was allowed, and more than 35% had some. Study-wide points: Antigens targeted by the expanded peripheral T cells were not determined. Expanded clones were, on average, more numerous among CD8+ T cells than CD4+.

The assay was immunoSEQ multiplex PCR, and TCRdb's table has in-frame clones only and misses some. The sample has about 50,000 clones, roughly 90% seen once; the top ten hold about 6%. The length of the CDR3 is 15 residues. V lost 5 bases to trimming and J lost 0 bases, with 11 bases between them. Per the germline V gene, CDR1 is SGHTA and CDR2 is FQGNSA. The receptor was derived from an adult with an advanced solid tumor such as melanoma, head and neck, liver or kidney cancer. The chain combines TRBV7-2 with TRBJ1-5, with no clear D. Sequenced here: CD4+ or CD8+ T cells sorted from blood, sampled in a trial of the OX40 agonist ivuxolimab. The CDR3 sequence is CASSPTAYSNQPQHF. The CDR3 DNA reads TGTGCCAGCAGCCCGACCGCATATAGCAATCAGCCCCAGCATTTT.